These T cell receptor beta chains were read from a single sample in a study of OX40 agonist ivuxolimab in advanced cancers. The data were produced by immunoSEQ multiplex PCR, yet TCRdb's version contains in-frame clones alone and is incomplete. The table lists 58,000 or so clones, roughly 83% of them singletons. The source material was CD4+ or CD8+ T cells sorted from blood, sampled in a trial of the OX40 agonist ivuxolimab. The receptors come from an adult with an advanced solid tumor such as melanoma, head and neck, liver or kidney cancer. The CDR3 runs from the conserved cysteine through the conserved F or W. The D gene is left open where the match is weak. The listing skips clone size in some rows; elsewhere it reads once, few, many or a size class.

14	.	.	TRBV5-1	TRBJ2-2	CASSEQGNTGELFF	TGCGCCAGCAGCGAACAGGGGAACACCGGGGAGCTGTTTTTT
14	.	.	TRBV27	TRBJ2-1	CASTSGSSYNEQFF	TGTGCCAGCACCTCTGGGAGCTCCTACAATGAGCAGTTCTTC
14	.	.	TRBV7-2	TRBJ2-7	CASSFKDGNYEQYF	TGTGCCAGCAGCTTCAAGGACGGAAACTACGAGCAGTACTTC
15	.	.	TRBV5-1	TRBJ2-2	CASSLGAANTGELFF	TGCGCCAGCAGCCTGGGGGCAGCGAACACCGGGGAGCTGTTTTTT
14	.	TRBD1	TRBV6-1	TRBJ1-5	CASSRQGLNQPQHF	TGTGCCAGCAGTCGACAGGGGCTTAATCAGCCCCAGCATTTT
13	.	.	TRBV5-6	TRBJ2-5	CASSGVGRETQYF	TGTGCCAGCAGCGGGGTTGGACGAGAGACCCAGTACTTC
16	.	.	TRBV18	TRBJ2-1	CASSPNRASSYNEQFF	TGTGCCAGCTCACCTAACAGGGCTAGCTCCTACAATGAGCAGTTCTTC
17	once	TRBD2	TRBV5-4	TRBJ2-1	CASSFGDSGGAHNEQFF	TGTGCCAGCAGCTTCGGAGATAGCGGGGGGGCCCACAATGAGCAGTTCTTC
16	once	.	TRBV5-1	TRBJ2-3	CASSLIVPGLTDTQYF	TGCGCCAGCAGCTTGATTGTGCCGGGGCTCACAGATACGCAGTATTTT
16	.	TRBD2	TRBV11-1	TRBJ2-3	CASSHGDASGVDTQYF	TGTGCCAGCAGCCACGGGGACGCTAGCGGGGTGGATACGCAGTATTTT
16	.	.	TRBV18	TRBJ2-6	CASSSLRGAGANVLTF	TGTGCCAGCTCATCCCTCAGGGGGGCCGGGGCCAACGTCCTGACTTTC
15	.	.	TRBV19	TRBJ1-2	CASSSRAAAAYGYTF	TGTGCCAGTAGTTCCCGGGCAGCTGCGGCCTATGGCTACACCTTC
17	.	TRBD1	TRBV5-4	TRBJ2-3	CASSPPPGQGVADTQYF	TGTGCCAGCAGCCCCCCCCCGGGACAGGGAGTGGCAGATACGCAGTATTTT
15	.	TRBD2	TRBV7-6	TRBJ2-1	CASSLSGGSYNEQFF	TGTGCCAGCAGCCTTAGCGGGGGATCCTACAATGAGCAGTTCTTC
20	.	TRBD1	TRBV5-1	TRBJ1-3	CASSSTGTGGMATSGNTIYF	TGCGCCAGCAGCTCCACCGGGACAGGGGGCATGGCGACCTCTGGAAACACCATATATTTT
15	.	.	TRBV6-1	TRBJ2-7	CASRGGAGGLYEQYF	TGTGCCAGCAGGGGCGGGGCTGGGGGACTTTACGAGCAGTACTTC
14	.	.	TRBV5-1	TRBJ2-1	CASTRDSGRYEQFF	TGCGCCAGCACCCGGGACTCGGGACGCTATGAGCAGTTCTTC